This T cell receptor beta chain was profiled in a study of blood T cell repertoires in COVID-19. Across the whole study: Sites across the United States, Italy and Spain contributed samples from acute and convalescent COVID-19.

In the original workflow: Amplification of reference gene primers was used by the study to estimate nucleated cell counts. Profiled with immunoSEQ multiplex PCR; TCRdb holds only in-frame clones, not every one. V and J calls plus clone size are reproduced from that table; the DNA served to infer D and trimming. The sample shows tens of thousands of clones, around 90% of them seen only once. This CDR3 is built from 15 residues. Germline V CDR1 and CDR2: LGHNA, YNFKEQ. Trimming cost V 1 base and J 3 bases; bases outside gene matches: 6. The sample taken for sequencing was peripheral blood. This TCR was recovered from a man aged 50-59 years with COVID-19, enrolled during active disease. V is TRBV4-2 and J is TRBJ2-7, with 7 nucleotides matching TRBD2. CDR3 sequence reads: CASSQGGLPYYEQYF. For the CDR3, the DNA is TGTGCCAGCAGCCAAGGGGGACTACCATACTACGAGCAGTACTTC.